This entry features one T cell receptor beta chain sequence. What it binds is not known. Researchers ran the PCR with 60 Vbeta and 13 Jbeta primers. This table comes from immunoSEQ multiplex PCR, and its TCRdb copy is limited to in-frame clones, with some not included. Among some 62,000 clones listed, over 75% were seen once. This record belongs to a study of cytomegalovirus exposure and HLA in healthy donors. Per germline, CDR1 SGHRS and CDR2 YFSETQ. Unmatched junction bases numbered 3, after V lost 5 bases and J lost 0 bases. The CDR3 contains 14 residues. Study outcomes and limitations: Rarity held for most TCR sequences, but there were some public TCRs that occurred in many donors. Cytomegalovirus-associated status was assigned to about 170 TCR beta chains. Upon later analysis, HLA-associated TCR beta chains proved more clonally expanded than other, equally common chains. In a later analysis, V- and J-gene trimming of beta chains associated with a DCLRE1C missense variant, replicated independently.

The source is a man in his late teens or twenties in good health and CMV-seronegative. This chain joins TRBV5-1 and TRBJ2-7; TRBD1 matches 9 bases. Specimen: PBMCs. CDR3 residues: CASRGTGSSYEQYF. CDR3 in DNA: TGCGCCAGCAGGGGGACAGGGAGCTCCTACGAGCAGTACTTC.